Detailed here is one T cell receptor beta chain. This clone was picked up a small number of times. Its antigen remains unidentified. It has no much larger one-base neighbor in the sample; base qualities were not kept. The data derive from a study of beta chain features in type 1 diabetes (dated by TCRdb to 2017 to 2018). Describing the broader study: Mean age, gender distribution, total cell number and subset yield were not different between patients and healthy donors. Whereas all 28 donors provided naive and central memory subsets, regulatory and stem cell-like memory subsets were isolated from just 8 patients and roughly eight healthy donors. A total of about 100 million sorted cells were examined across all samples, and RNA yield correlated strongly with the number of cells per subset. The study compared TCRB repertoires of sorted circulating CD4+ T cell subsets between recently diagnosed type 1 diabetes patients and matched healthy donors.

What the authors observed across the whole study: In all four CD4+ subsets, TCRB CDR3 length was moderately but significantly shorter in type 1 diabetes patients. Shorter templates might be favored by PCR, yet because patient and control samples were amplified and corrected together, any such skew would affect both groups equally. Patients with type 1 diabetes made fewer insertions and deleted more nucleotides at VDJ recombination sites, implying thymic rearrangement abnormalities. Because cDNA rather than genomic DNA was sequenced, highly expressing activated cells could have been over-represented, although no difference in activation and CD3 levels was found between groups. Because the HLA sub-analyses included only small numbers of individuals, any influence of HLA type on TCRB rearrangement was left unresolved. Naive, central memory and regulatory TCRB repertoires appeared to be more similar among patients than among healthy donors.

The High Capacity cDNA Reverse Transcription Kit was used to reverse transcribe all of the isolated RNA, meaning that expressed TCRB transcripts were what got sequenced. Deep immunoSEQ sequencing was performed on naive, central memory and regulatory T cell samples, with an average of roughly 3.5 million total reads per sample. Sorted cells were lysed in RLT buffer and RNA was extracted with DNase-treated RNeasy Micro or Mini kits, depending on cell number. To prevent cross-contamination, each cell subset was processed individually, whereas patient and healthy donor samples were processed jointly. The immunoSEQ multiplex PCR was used to amplify TCRB sequences from cDNA, generating 87-bp fragments that spanned the CDR3 region. Amplicons were sequenced on the Illumina HiSeq platform. The original pipeline was this. PCR bias was corrected computationally using synthetic template baselines, and reads within Hamming distance 2 were collapsed, with unmergeable singletons discarded. Reads were aligned against IMGT so that V, D and J genes, CDR3 length and insertions or deletions at six rearrangement sites could be assigned. Clonotype counts were normalized to sorted cell number within each subset before computing true diversity and Gini coefficients with the tcR R package. The overlap coefficient, calculated on TCRB nucleotide sequences, was used to quantify repertoire sharing. Out-of-frame TCRB sequences from naive cells were analyzed to stand in for the pre-selection repertoire. In its TCRdb copy, this immuneACCESS table keeps in-frame sequences only and misses some clones. Where compared with another copy, unresolved V genes explain less than half of these, and the others have no known cause. That table furnishes V, J and clone size, whereas the DNA furnished D and trimming. The sample has over 120,000 clones on record, less than 11% of them singletons. The top ten clonotypes cover around 1.2% of the sample.

Each donor gave one peripheral blood draw, averaging around 120 mL, which was collected into heparinised tubes. A BD FACSAria II and a panel including CD45RO, CCR7, CD25, CD127, CD95 and CD27 were used to sort naive, central memory, regulatory and stem cell-like memory CD4+ T cells. All sorted populations exceeded 98% purity. PBMCs were separated immediately by Lymphoprep density gradient centrifugation and were stained directly, without being cultured. Samples were stained and sorted in pairs, with one healthy donor and one patient per experiment, so that batch effects were minimized. The germline V gene encodes CDR1 SNHLY and CDR2 FYNNEI. V is trimmed back by 2 bases and J by 10 bases, and the junction contains 5 bases that no gene match accounts for. Taken from cysteine to phenylalanine, the CDR3 has 14 residues. The kept DNA is CDR3 alone, 42 bases in frame from the first base.

Sequencing input: naive CD4+ T cells from blood. The sample's cell subset or site label, in plain terms: true naive CD4+ T cells. The chain couples TRBV2 to TRBJ1-6, with 7 bases in between that match TRBD1. This receptor was identified in a man aged 18 to 29 in good health. The CDR3 sequence is CASSELGQRSPLHF. The DNA sequence is as follows: TGTGCCAGCAGTGAATTGGGACAGCGGTCACCCCTCCACTTT.